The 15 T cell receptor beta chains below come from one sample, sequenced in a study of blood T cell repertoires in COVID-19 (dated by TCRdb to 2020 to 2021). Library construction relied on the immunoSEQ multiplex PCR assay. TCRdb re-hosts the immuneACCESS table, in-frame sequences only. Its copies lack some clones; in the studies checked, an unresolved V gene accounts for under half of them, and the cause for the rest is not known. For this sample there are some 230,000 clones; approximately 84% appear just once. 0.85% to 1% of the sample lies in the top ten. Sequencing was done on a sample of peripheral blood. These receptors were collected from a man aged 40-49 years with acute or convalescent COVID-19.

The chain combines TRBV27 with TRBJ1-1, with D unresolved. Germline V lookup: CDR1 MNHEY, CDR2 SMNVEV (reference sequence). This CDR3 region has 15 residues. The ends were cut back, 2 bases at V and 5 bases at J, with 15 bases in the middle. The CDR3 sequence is CASSLNSGLGTEAFF. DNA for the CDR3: TGTGCCAGCAGTTTAAATAGCGGGTTGGGTACTGAAGCTTTCTTT.

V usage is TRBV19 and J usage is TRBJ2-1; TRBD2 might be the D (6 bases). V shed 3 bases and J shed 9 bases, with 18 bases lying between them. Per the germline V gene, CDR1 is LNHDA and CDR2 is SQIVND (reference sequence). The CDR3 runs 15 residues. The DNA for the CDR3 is TGTGCCAGTAGTATCCAGGACTTGCCCGGGGGTGAGCAGTTCTTC. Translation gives CASSIQDLPGGEQFF.

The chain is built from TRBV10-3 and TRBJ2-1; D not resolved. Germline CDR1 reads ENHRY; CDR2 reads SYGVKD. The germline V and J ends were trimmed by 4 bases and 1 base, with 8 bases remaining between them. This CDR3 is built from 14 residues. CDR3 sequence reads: CAISAGVSYNEQFF. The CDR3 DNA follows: TGTGCCATCAGTGCAGGTGTTTCCTACAATGAGCAGTTCTTC.

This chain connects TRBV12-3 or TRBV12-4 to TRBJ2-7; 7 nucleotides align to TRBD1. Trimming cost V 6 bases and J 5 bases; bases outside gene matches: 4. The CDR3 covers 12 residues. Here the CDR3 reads CASSPQGNEQYF. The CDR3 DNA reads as TGTGCCAGCAGCCCACAGGGGAACGAGCAGTACTTC.

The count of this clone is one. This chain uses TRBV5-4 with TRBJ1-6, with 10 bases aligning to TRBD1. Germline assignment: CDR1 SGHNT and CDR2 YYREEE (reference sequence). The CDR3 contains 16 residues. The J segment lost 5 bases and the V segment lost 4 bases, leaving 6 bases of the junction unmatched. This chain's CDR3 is CASSPGGQGHNSPLHF. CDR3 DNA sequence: TGTGCCAGCAGCCCAGGGGGACAGGGGCATAATTCACCCCTCCACTTT.

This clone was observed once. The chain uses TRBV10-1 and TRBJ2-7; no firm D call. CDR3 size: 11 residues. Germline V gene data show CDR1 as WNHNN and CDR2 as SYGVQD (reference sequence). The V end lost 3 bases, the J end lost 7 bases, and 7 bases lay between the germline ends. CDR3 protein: CASSDGWEQYF. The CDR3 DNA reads TGCGCCAGCAGTGACGGGTGGGAGCAGTACTTC.

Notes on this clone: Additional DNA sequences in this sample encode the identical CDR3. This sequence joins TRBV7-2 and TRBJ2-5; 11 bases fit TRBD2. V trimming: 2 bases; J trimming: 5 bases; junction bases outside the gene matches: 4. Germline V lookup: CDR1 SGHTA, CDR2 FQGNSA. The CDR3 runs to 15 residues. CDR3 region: CASSLLAGGGETQYF. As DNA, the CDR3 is TGTGCCAGCAGCTTACTAGCGGGGGGAGGGGAGACCCAGTACTTC.

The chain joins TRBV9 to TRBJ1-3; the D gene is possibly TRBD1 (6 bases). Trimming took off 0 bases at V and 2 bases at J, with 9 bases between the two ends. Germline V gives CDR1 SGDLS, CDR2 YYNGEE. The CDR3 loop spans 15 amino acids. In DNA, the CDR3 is TGTGCCAGCAGCGTAGGTGGGGGCACTGGAAACACCATATATTTT. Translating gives CASSVGGGTGNTIYF.

CDR3 in amino acids: CAGRQGANFDSPLHF. The CDR3, as DNA: TGTGCCGGTAGACAGGGGGCAAATTTCGATTCACCCCTCCACTTT. The rearrangement links TRBV6-5 to TRBJ1-6, with 10 bases matching TRBD1. This CDR3 has 15 residues. The V segment lost 11 bases and the J segment 8 bases; nucleotides outside the gene matches: 12. Germline values: CDR1 MNHEY, CDR2 SVGAGI.

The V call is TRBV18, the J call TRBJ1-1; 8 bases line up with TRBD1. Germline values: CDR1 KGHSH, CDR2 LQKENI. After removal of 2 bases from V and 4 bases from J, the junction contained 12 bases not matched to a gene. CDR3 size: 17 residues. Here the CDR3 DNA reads TGTGCCAGCTCACCATTTTGGCAGGGGGCGCAAGGCACTGAAGCTTTCTTT. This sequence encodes CASSPFWQGAQGTEAFF.

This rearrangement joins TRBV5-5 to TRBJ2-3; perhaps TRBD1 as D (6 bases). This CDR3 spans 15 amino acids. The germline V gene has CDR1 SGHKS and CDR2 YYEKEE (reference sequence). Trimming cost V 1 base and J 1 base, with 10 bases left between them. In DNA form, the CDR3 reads TGTGCCAGCAGCTTGACAGGGAGAGGCACAGATACGCAGTATTTT. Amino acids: CASSLTGRGTDTQYF.

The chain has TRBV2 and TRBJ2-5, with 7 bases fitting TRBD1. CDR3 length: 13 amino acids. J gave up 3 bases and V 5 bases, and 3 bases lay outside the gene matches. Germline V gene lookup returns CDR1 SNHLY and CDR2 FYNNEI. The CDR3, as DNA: TGTGCCAGCAGTTACAGGGGTGAAGAGACCCAGTACTTC. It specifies CASSYRGEETQYF.

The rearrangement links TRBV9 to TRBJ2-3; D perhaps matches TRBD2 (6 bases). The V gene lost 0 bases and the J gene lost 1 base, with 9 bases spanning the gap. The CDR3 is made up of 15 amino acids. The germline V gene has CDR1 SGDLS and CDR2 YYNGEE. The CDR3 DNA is TGTGCCAGCAGCGTAGGCGGGGCCCGCACAGATACGCAGTATTTT. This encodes CASSVGGARTDTQYF.

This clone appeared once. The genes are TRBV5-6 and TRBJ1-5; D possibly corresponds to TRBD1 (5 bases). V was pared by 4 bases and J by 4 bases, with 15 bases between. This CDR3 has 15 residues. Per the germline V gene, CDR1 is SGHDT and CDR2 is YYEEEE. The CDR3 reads CASSSLLGPNQPQHF. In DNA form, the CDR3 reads TGTGCCAGCAGCAGCCTGTTGGGGCCTAATCAGCCCCAGCATTTT.

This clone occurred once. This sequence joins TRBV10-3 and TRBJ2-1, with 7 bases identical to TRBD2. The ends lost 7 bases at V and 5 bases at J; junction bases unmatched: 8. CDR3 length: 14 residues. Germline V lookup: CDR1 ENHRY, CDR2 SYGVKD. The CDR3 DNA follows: TGTGCCATCAAGCTGCTAGCGGACCACAATGAGCAGTTCTTC. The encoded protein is CAIKLLADHNEQFF.